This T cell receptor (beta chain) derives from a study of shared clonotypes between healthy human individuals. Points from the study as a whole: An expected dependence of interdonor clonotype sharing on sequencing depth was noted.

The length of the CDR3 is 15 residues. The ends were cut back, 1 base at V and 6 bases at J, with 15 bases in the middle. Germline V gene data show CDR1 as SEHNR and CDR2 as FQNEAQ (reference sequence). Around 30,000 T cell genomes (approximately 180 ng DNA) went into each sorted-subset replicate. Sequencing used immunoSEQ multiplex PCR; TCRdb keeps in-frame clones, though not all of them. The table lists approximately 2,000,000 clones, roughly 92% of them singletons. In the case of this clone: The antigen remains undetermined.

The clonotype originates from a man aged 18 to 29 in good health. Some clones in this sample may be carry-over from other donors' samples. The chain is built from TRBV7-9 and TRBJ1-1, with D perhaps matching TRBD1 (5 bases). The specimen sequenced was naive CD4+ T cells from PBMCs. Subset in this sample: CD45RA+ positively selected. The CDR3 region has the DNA TGTGCCAGCAGCTTAGGGGGCGCGAGAAAGGCTGAAGCTTTCTTT. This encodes CASSLGGARKAEAFF.